Here is one T cell receptor (beta chain) with its context. This clone was seen only a few times. It has no known antigen specificity. No base-level quality is on record; no much larger clone is a single base apart. The identical CDR3 is also encoded by other nucleotide sequences in the sample. This sample is drawn from a study of shared T cell receptors in the human thymus (dated by TCRdb to the early 2020s). In terms of the full investigation: The study investigated the way shared, self-reactive T-cell receptor alpha chains are produced in the human thymus.

The library was produced with the immunoSEQ multiplex PCR assay. TCRdb provides this immuneACCESS table in a form limited to in-frame rearrangements. Some clones are lacking; in checked studies, under half of them reflect an unresolved V gene, and why the rest are absent is not known. The sample table lists 650,000 to 950,000 clones, roughly 85% of them with a count of one. Together, the top ten hold over 0.008% of the sample. The same data also went into a second study, on human thymus T cells. Taken from the second paper: In Finland, the donors were immunologically healthy infants who were having open corrective cardiac surgery for congenital heart defects. Thymus tissue was obtained as surgical resects removed during corrective cardiac surgery. Both the thymic and the peripheral blood repertoires appeared to show biased V and J gene segment usage. Highly overlapping thymic TCR repertoires among unrelated individuals were reported in the related research. The study used roughly 8 infant thymus samples plus four related peripheral blood samples to characterize TCR alpha and beta repertoires. The infant donors were roughly 7 to 244 days old, and the cohort included six or seven males and two females. Thymocytes were mechanically released from the tissue and were stored as pellets of about 10-30 million cells at -70 degrees C. Genomic DNA was extracted from frozen cell pellets with a QIAsymphony instrument. Using the immunoSEQ multiplex PCR assay, the TCRB and TCRAD loci were amplified from a standardized quantity of quality-controlled genomic DNA. The V(D)J region was spanned by amplicons of a length sufficient to cover the CDR3 and to identify V and J genes. The amplicons were sequenced on an Illumina platform via the commercial immunoSEQ service. Primer bias and sequencing errors were corrected as previously described, and TCRAD and TCRB definitions were based on the IMGT database. The repertoires were analysed using immunoSEQ Analyzer 3.0 and VDJTools for basic statistics, V/J segment usage, diversity estimates, rarefaction and pairwise overlap. To estimate diversity, the Chao1, ChaoE, Efron-Thisted, Shannon and inverse Simpson indices were applied, and diversity was also estimated on datasets down-sampled to the smallest sample. For repertoire overlap, CDR3 nucleotide sequence, V gene and J gene had to match strictly, and clustering was done by Jaccard-based multidimensional scaling. On average, around 780,000 unique TCRB clonotypes were obtained from thymus samples, compared with 70,000 to 90,000 from blood samples.

This receptor was obtained from a girl under three years old with a congenital heart defect. Donor details come from another sample of the same person, matched by shared clones. Material for sequencing was thymocytes.

The DNA sequence is as follows: TGCGCCAGCAGCCGGGACAGGGGGCCCTATGGCTACACCTTC. This translates into CASSRDRGPYGYTF. The chain couples TRBV5-1 to TRBJ1-2; TRBD1 agrees with 12 junctional bases. The CDR3 starts with the cysteine, ends with the phenylalanine, and has 14 residues. Kept here is only the CDR3 DNA, which spans 42 bases and is read in frame from base 1. The V end gives up 4 bases and the J end 4 bases, leaving 2 bases in the junction not matched to a gene. The germline V gene yields SGHRS for CDR1 and YFSETQ for CDR2.